The clone carrying this T cell receptor beta chain came up once. V was shortened by 4 bases and J by 7 bases, with 19 bases between the two germline ends. Germline V CDR1 and CDR2: SGHAT, FQNNGV. This CDR3 region has 15 residues. The data are from a study of OX40 agonist ivuxolimab in advanced cancers. Here immunoSEQ multiplex PCR was the method, and the copy in TCRdb shows in-frame clones only, minus some. The table includes about 22,000 clones, 86% detected once. The rearrangement links TRBV11-2 to TRBJ1-2, with a weak D call TRBD1 (5 bases). This clonotype was obtained from an adult with an advanced solid tumor such as melanoma, head and neck, liver or kidney cancer. This material consisted of CD4+ or CD8+ T cells sorted from blood, taken in a trial of the OX40 agonist ivuxolimab. The CDR3 DNA sequence: TGTGCCAGCAGCTCCGAGTGGGGGGTAGCAGGTGGCTACACCTTC. This gives the protein CASSSEWGVAGGYTF.